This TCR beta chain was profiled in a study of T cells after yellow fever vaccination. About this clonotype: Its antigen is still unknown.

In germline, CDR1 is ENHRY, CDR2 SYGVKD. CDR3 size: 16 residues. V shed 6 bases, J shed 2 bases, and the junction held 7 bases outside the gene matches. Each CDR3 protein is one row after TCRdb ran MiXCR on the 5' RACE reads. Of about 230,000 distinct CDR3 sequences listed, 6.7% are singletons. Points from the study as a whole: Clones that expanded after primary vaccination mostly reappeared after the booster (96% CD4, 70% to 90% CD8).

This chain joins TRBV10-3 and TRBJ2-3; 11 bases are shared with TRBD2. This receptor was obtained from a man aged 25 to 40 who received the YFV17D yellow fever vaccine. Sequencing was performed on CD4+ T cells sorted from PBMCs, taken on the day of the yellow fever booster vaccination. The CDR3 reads CAIRPGLADITDTQYF. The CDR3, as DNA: TGTGCCATCAGGCCGGGACTAGCGGATATCACAGATACGCAGTATTTT.